These 18 T cell receptor beta chains were sequenced from one sample in a study of T-cell reconstitution after alpha-beta-depleted transplantation in children. Unique molecular identifiers were incorporated when the TCRbeta library was constructed. TCRdb itself ran the PCR reads through MiXCR, one entry per CDR3 protein. The sample holds some 550,000 distinct CDR3 sequences, under 30% seen once. This specimen was PBMCs, mostly from graft donor cells, taken 360 days after TCRalphabeta/CD19-depleted stem cell transplant. These receptors originate from a boy under three years old who had a stem cell transplant for acute myeloid leukemia, so the T cells may come from the graft donor.

This clonotype was seen at least ten times. This chain connects TRBV20-1 to TRBJ2-1, with no clear D. This CDR3 comprises 13 residues. V dropped 3 bases and J dropped 2 bases, with 8 bases sitting between them. In germline, CDR1 is DFQATT, CDR2 SNEGSKA (reference sequence). The chain's CDR3 is CSARRAAYNEQFF. The CDR3 DNA is TGCAGTGCTAGGAGAGCTGCCTACAATGAGCAGTTCTTC.

Only a few counts were recorded for this clonotype. J is TRBJ2-1 and V is TRBV20-1; TRBD2 is a possible D gene (5 bases). The CDR3 runs 15 residues. V lost 3 bases, J lost 9 bases, and 21 bases lay in between. Germline V gene lookup returns CDR1 DFQATT and CDR2 SNEGSKA (reference sequence). The CDR3 DNA reads TGCAGTGCTAGCGGTTTGGACCCAGCGGCAAGTGAGCAGTTCTTC. It yields the protein CSASGLDPAASEQFF.

In its sample, this clonotype was seen many times. The CDR3 protein is CSVGGQTTDTQYF. The CDR3 DNA sequence: TGCAGCGTTGGCGGACAAACCACAGATACGCAGTATTTT. The chain employs TRBV29-1 and TRBJ2-3; possibly TRBD1 for D (5 bases). Per germline, CDR1 SQVTM and CDR2 ANQGSEA. V was cut by 4 bases and J by 2 bases, with 10 bases left in between. CDR3 length: 13 amino acids.

This clonotype came up a few times. The chain couples TRBV7-2 to TRBJ2-5; 7 positions agree with TRBD2. The V segment lost 0 bases and the J segment 2 bases; nucleotides outside the gene matches: 3. The CDR3 loop spans 15 amino acids. The germline gives CDR1 SGHTA, CDR2 FQGNSA. The CDR3: CASSLAPGLQETQYF. The DNA of the CDR3 is TGTGCCAGCAGCTTAGCACCGGGACTACAAGAGACCCAGTACTTC.

As concerns this clonotype: The junction does not match germline at one end; this may be a read error. V gene TRBV20-1 combines with J gene TRBJ2-2, with D hard to call. The CDR3 has 16 amino acids. In germline, CDR1 is DFQATT, CDR2 SNEGSKA (reference sequence). In nucleotides, the CDR3 is TGCTGTGCTAGAGATTCGAAGGGTCCGAACACCGGGGAGCTGTTTTTT. It yields the protein CCARDSKGPNTGELFF.

In this sample, this clonotype turned up many times. The V and J genes are TRBV20-1 and TRBJ1-1, with D possibly being TRBD1 (5 bases). Germline CDR1 and CDR2: DFQATT and SNEGSKA (reference sequence). Trimming left V 6 bases short and J 2 bases short, with 16 bases between. The CDR3 is 14 amino acids. CDR3 sequence (DNA): TGCAGTGCCGCGACTGGGACTATAAACACTGAAGCTTTCTTT. This gives the protein CSAATGTINTEAFF.

The rearrangement joins TRBV5-1 to TRBJ2-1, with 11 bases that match TRBD1. V lost 0 bases and J lost 9; bases outside the gene matches: 11. In germline, CDR1 is SGHRS, CDR2 YFSETQ. This CDR3 has 17 residues. This CDR3 is CASSLATRGTGGGEQFF. The CDR3 DNA reads as TGCGCCAGCAGCTTGGCCACTCGCGGGACAGGGGGAGGTGAGCAGTTCTTC.

The genes are TRBV9 and TRBJ2-3, with 9 bases lining up with TRBD1. Germline trimming cut 6 bases from V and 6 bases from J; bases unmatched to any gene: 8. The CDR3 has 14 amino acids. Looked up from germline, CDR1 is SGDLS and CDR2 is YYNGEE. The CDR3 DNA sequence: TGTGCCAGCAACCGGGACAGGGTTTCGGATACGCAGTATTTT. Translated, it gives CASNRDRVSDTQYF.

This clonotype was recorded many times. The chain uses TRBV20-1 and TRBJ2-3; 9 bases line up with TRBD2. This CDR3 has 14 amino acids. V lost 7 bases, J lost 1 base, and 6 bases stayed unmatched. Germline lookup yields CDR1 DFQATT and CDR2 SNEGSKA (reference sequence). CDR3 residues: CSVERGVGTDTQYF. CDR3 bases: TGCAGTGTGGAGCGGGGGGTGGGCACAGATACGCAGTATTTT.

V is TRBV20-1 and J is TRBJ2-1; D is perhaps TRBD1 (6 bases). Per the germline V gene, CDR1 is DFQATT and CDR2 is SNEGSKA (reference sequence). CDR3 length: 15 amino acids. Trimming stripped 0 bases from V and 10 bases from J, with 19 bases between. The CDR3 region has the DNA TGCAGTGCTAGAGATGGGGAGCGACCCCAGGGGGAGCAGTTCTTC. As protein: CSARDGERPQGEQFF.

This clonotype was seen just once. The chain joins TRBV28 to TRBJ2-5, with D perhaps being TRBD1 or TRBD2 (5 bases each). V lost 4 bases to trimming and J lost 2 bases, with 17 bases between them. The CDR3 spans 16 residues. CDR1 and CDR2 from the germline V gene are MDHEN and SYDVKM. The CDR3: CASSYTGRPIQETQYF. As DNA, the CDR3 is TGTGCCAGCAGTTATACGGGGCGACCGATTCAAGAGACCCAGTACTTC.

In this sample, this clonotype turned up a few times. This chain joins TRBV15 and TRBJ2-1; D gene unclear. The V and J ends lost 1 base and 4 bases respectively, with 20 bases between them. The germline V gene encodes CDR1 LNHNV and CDR2 YYDKDF (reference sequence). This CDR3 is built from 18 residues. The CDR3 loop is CATSRAAWSQTGYNEQFF. The CDR3 nucleotides are TGTGCCACCAGCAGAGCCGCATGGAGCCAGACTGGTTACAATGAGCAGTTCTTC.

This clonotype was picked up many times. The rearrangement joins TRBV12-3 or TRBV12-4 to TRBJ1-1, with D possibly being TRBD1 (5 bases). Trimming took off 6 bases at V and 4 bases at J, with 21 bases between the two ends. CDR3 length: 16 amino acids. The CDR3 region has the DNA TGTGCCAGCAGCTTTACCGGGACCCGCAAGGGCACTGAAGCTTTCTTT. Translation: CASSFTGTRKGTEAFF.

This clonotype was recorded at least ten times. The gene calls are TRBV20-1 and TRBJ1-4, with TRBD1 identical over 10 bases. V trimming: 6 bases; J trimming: 10 bases; junction bases outside the gene matches: 8. Germline-derived CDR1 and CDR2 are DFQATT and SNEGSKA (reference sequence). The CDR3 loop spans 13 amino acids. The CDR3 loop is CSAKGQGEGKLFF. As DNA, the CDR3 is TGCAGTGCCAAAGGACAGGGGGAAGGAAAACTGTTTTTT.

The J gene is TRBJ2-7, the V gene TRBV10-3; D is uncertain. Between the trimmed V and J ends, which lost 8 bases and 3 bases, there was a span of 8 bases. Germline CDR1 ENHRY, CDR2 SYGVKD. CDR3 length: 11 amino acids. CDR3 DNA: TGTGCCATCTCGGACGGCTACGAGCAGTACGTC. This gives the protein CAISDGYEQYV.

This chain links TRBV29-1 with TRBJ1-5, with D maybe TRBD1 (5 bases). Trimming removed 4 bases at V and 6 bases at J, with 13 bases between. Germline V gives CDR1 SQVTM, CDR2 ANQGSEA. This CDR3 region has 13 residues. CDR3 loop: CSVVGDWGQPQHF. The CDR3 DNA is TGCAGCGTTGTAGGGGACTGGGGTCAGCCCCAGCATTTT.

This clonotype showed up just once. This may be a read error, as it is one base from a much larger clone. A read error is likely, as this CDR3 ends without the conserved phenylalanine or tryptophan. The chain uses TRBV29-1 and TRBJ1-2; a possible D gene is TRBD1 (5 bases). Germline V gene data show CDR1 as SQVTM and CDR2 as ANQGSEA. The CDR3 runs 11 residues. Trimming took 4 bases from V and 5 from J, leaving 8 bases between them. CDR3 nucleotides: TGCAGCGTTGGGGCAGGGTATGGCTACACCTAC. Its protein product is CSVGAGYGYTY.

The rearrangement links TRBV30 to TRBJ1-2; perhaps TRBD1 as D (5 bases). CDR3 length equals 14 residues. CDR1 is GTSNPN and CDR2 is SVGIG in the germline V gene (reference sequence). V was pared by 4 bases and J by 4 bases, with 16 bases between. CDR3 sequence reads: CAWKGRDGGYGYTF. The CDR3 nucleotides read TGTGCCTGGAAAGGCCGGGACGGAGGCTATGGCTACACCTTC.